The rows below give T cell receptor beta chains drawn from one sample of a study of OX40 agonist ivuxolimab in advanced cancers. Measured with immunoSEQ multiplex PCR; TCRdb has only the in-frame clones, and not every one. The sample records under 80,000 clones, less than 90% being singletons. This specimen consisted of CD4+ or CD8+ T cells sorted from blood, obtained in a trial of the OX40 agonist ivuxolimab. All receptors derive from an adult with an advanced solid tumor such as melanoma, head and neck, liver or kidney cancer. The CDR3 runs from the conserved cysteine through the conserved F or W. The D gene is left open where the match is weak. Clone size is shown for a subset of rows, as once, few, many or a class of expanded clone.

>TRBJ2-7|NA|TRBD1|TRBV7-9
TGTGCCAGCAGCCCCGGGACAGGGGGGTACGAGCAGTACTTC
CASSPGTGGYEQYF
>TRBJ2-2|NA|TRBD1|TRBV2
TGTGCCAGTGAGACCGGGACAGGGGGAACCGGGGAGCTGTTTTTT
CASETGTGGTGELFF
>TRBJ1-5|NA|NA|TRBV19
TGTGCCAGTAGTATCGGGGCAGGGGGCAATCAGCCCCAGCATTTT
CASSIGAGGNQPQHF
>TRBJ2-3|NA|TRBD2|TRBV7-2
TGTGCCAGCAGCACTCGGACTAGCGGGAGGGTAGATACGCAGTATTTT
CASSTRTSGRVDTQYF
>TRBJ2-7|NA|NA|TRBV6-5
TGTGCCAGCAGTGACCTCCCGGGGCCGGGGGAGCAGTACTTC
CASSDLPGPGEQYF
>TRBJ2-6|NA|TRBD1|TRBV5-6
TGTGCCAGCAGCTTGCGGACAGGTGTGGTTGGGGCCAACGTCCTGACTTTC
CASSLRTGVVGANVLTF
>TRBJ2-2|NA|TRBD2|TRBV9
TGTGCCAGCAGCGCTCGACTAGCGGGGGGAGGGGAGCTGTTTTTT
CASSARLAGGGELFF
>TRBJ2-3|NA|TRBD1|TRBV5-4
TGTGCCAGCAGCTTGATTCGACAGGGATCAGATACGCAGTATTTT
CASSLIRQGSDTQYF
>TRBJ2-3|NA|TRBD1|TRBV5-1
TGCGCCAGCAGCTTGGCTACCAGGGGGAGCACAGATACGCAGTATTTT
CASSLATRGSTDTQYF
>TRBJ2-5|NA|NA|TRBV19
TGTGCCAGTAGTAGAGTATTCCAAGAGACCCAGTACTTC
CASSRVFQETQYF
>TRBJ1-3|NA|NA|TRBV7-2
TGTGCCAGCAGCTTAGAGGGAAACGGAAACACCATATATTTT
CASSLEGNGNTIYF
>TRBJ2-7|NA|NA|TRBV4-1
TGCGCCAGCAGCCAAGGTTTAGCCTCCTACGAGCAGTACTTC
CASSQGLASYEQYF
>TRBJ2-2|NA|TRBD1|TRBV5-1
TGCGCCAGCACCGGACAGGTCGCGAACACCGGGGAGCTGTTTTTT
CASTGQVANTGELFF
>TRBJ1-1|NA|NA|TRBV2
TGTGCCAGCAGCCGTCAGGGGATGAACACTGAAGCTTTCTTT
CASSRQGMNTEAFF
>TRBJ2-5|NA|TRBD1|TRBV5-6
TGTGCCAGCAGCTTGGCCTCGACAGGGATTGAGACCCAGTACTTC
CASSLASTGIETQYF
>TRBJ2-7|NA|TRBD2|TRBV2
TGTGCCAGCAGTGAAGCGGGGGACTACTACGAGCAGTACTTC
CASSEAGDYYEQYF
>TRBJ2-5|NA|NA|TRBV5-5
TGTGCCAGCAGCTTGTACGGAAAAGAGACCCAGTACTTC
CASSLYGKETQYF
>TRBJ2-3|NA|NA|TRBV28
TGTGCCATCAGGGGACCAGGCACAGATACGCAGTATTTT
CAIRGPGTDTQYF
>TRBJ2-5|NA|TRBD1|TRBV30
TGTGCCAGCGCGACAGGGAGTGAGACCCAGTACTTC
CASATGSETQYF
>TRBJ1-1|few|TRBD1|TRBV4-1
TGCGCCAGCAGCCAAGGGCAGGGGGAGGTGAACACTGAAGCTTTCTTT
CASSQGQGEVNTEAFF
>TRBJ1-2|NA|TRBD1|TRBV30
TGTGCCTGGAGGGACAGGGAATATGGCTACACCTTC
CAWRDREYGYTF
>TRBJ1-4|NA|TRBD1|TRBV5-1
TGCGCCAGCGGGACAGGGGCGATTAATGAAAAACTGTTTTTT
CASGTGAINEKLFF
>TRBJ1-1|NA|NA|TRBV7-2
TGTGCCAGCAGTTCAGGGATGCCAAACACTGAAGCTTTCTTT
CASSSGMPNTEAFF
>TRBJ2-7|NA|TRBD1|TRBV5-4
TGTGCCAGCAGCTTAGGGGGCACACAAGGCCACGAGCAGTACTTC
CASSLGGTQGHEQYF
>TRBJ1-5|NA|NA|TRBV7-8
TGTGCCAGCAGCTTAGTACAGGGCAATCAGCCCCAGCATTTT
CASSLVQGNQPQHF
>TRBJ1-1|NA|NA|TRBV20-1
TGCAGTCCCAGGAAGGGCGGCGAAGCTTTCTTT
CSPRKGGEAFF
>TRBJ1-4|NA|TRBD1|TRBV6-5
TGTGCCAGCAGTGGGGGACAGGGCCGGTATGAAAAACTGTTTTTT
CASSGGQGRYEKLFF
>TRBJ1-1|NA|TRBD1|TRBV28
TGTGCCAGCAGTGATGACAGGGACACTGAAGCTTTCTTT
CASSDDRDTEAFF
>TRBJ1-2|NA|NA|TRBV6-5
TGTGCCAGCAGTTATAAGGGGGTTAACTATGGCTACACCTTC
CASSYKGVNYGYTF
>TRBJ1-1|NA|NA|TRBV12-2
TGTCCAAAGTCCCCTCGGCCTGGGACATTATCCTTCTTGAACACTGAAGCTTTCTTT
CPKSPRPGTLSFLNTEAFF
>TRBJ2-1|NA|TRBD2|TRBV7-9
TGTGCCAGCAGCCCTCGTGCGACTAGCGGTGCCTGGGAGCAGTTCTTC
CASSPRATSGAWEQFF
>TRBJ1-1|NA|NA|TRBV6-5
TGTGCCAGCAGTTACAGGGCCGGCGCTGAAGCTTTCTTT
CASSYRAGAEAFF
>TRBJ1-4|NA|TRBD1|TRBV4-1
TGCGCCAGCAGCCGGGACAGGGACCCAACTAATGAAAAACTGTTTTTT
CASSRDRDPTNEKLFF
>TRBJ2-2|NA|NA|TRBV14
TGTGCCAGCAGCCCACTCGGGGGGAACACCGGGGAGCTGTTTTTT
CASSPLGGNTGELFF
>TRBJ1-2|few|NA|TRBV7-2
TGTGCCAGCACCCCTACAGCGATGTATGGCTACACCTTC
CASTPTAMYGYTF
>TRBJ1-4|NA|NA|TRBV21-1
TGTGCCAGCAGCAAAGGGGACCCACCATGGAAGGAAAAACTGTTTTTT
CASSKGDPPWKEKLFF
>TRBJ1-2|NA|NA|TRBV19
TGTGCCAGTAGTAGAGAGACAGGACCCTATGGCTACACCTTC
CASSRETGPYGYTF
>TRBJ2-2|once|NA|TRBV7-8
TGTGCCAGCAGCTTAGCGTCTGCAGGCACCGGGGAGCTGTTTTTT
CASSLASAGTGELFF
>TRBJ2-2|NA|NA|TRBV19
TGTGCCAGTAGTCAGGGTGTGTACACCGGGGAGCTGTTTTTT
CASSQGVYTGELFF